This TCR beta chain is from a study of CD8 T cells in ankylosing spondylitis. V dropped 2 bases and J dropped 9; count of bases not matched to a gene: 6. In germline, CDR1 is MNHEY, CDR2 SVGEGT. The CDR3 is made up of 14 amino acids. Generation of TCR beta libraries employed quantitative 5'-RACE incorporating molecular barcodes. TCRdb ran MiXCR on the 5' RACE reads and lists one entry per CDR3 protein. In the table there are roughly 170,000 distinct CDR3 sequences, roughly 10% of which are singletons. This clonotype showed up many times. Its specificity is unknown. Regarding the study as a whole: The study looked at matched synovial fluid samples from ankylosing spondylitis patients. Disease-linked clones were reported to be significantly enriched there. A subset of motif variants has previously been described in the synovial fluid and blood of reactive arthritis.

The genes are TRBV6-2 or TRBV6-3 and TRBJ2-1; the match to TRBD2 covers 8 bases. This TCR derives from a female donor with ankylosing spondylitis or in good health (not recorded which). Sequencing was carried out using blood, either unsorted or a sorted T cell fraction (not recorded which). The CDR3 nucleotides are TGTGCCAGCAGTTACACGGGACTAGTTGGTGAGCAGTTCTTC. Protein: CASSYTGLVGEQFF.